This TCR beta chain appears in the sequencing data of a study of CD8 T cells in ankylosing spondylitis. Study results and caveats: In the blood and synovial fluid of reactive arthritis, some motif variants had been previously reported. Clones linked to disease were reported to show significant enrichment in matched ankylosing spondylitis synovial fluid. Seven to nine highly homologous variants formed a TCR beta motif that appeared characteristic of ankylosing spondylitis blood.

The sample holds a few counts of this clonotype. Its target is not known. TCRdb called the 5' RACE reads again in MiXCR, with one record for every CDR3 protein. The sample has about 220,000 distinct CDR3 sequences, about 6.7% seen once. The germline V gene encodes CDR1 SGHVS and CDR2 FNYEAQ. Unmatched junction bases numbered 4, after V lost 0 bases and J lost 6 bases. CDR3 size: 15 residues. Material: blood, either unsorted or a sorted T cell fraction (not recorded which). The receptor's source is a male donor with ankylosing spondylitis. The rearrangement uses TRBV7-6 and TRBJ1-1, with 10 bases that match TRBD1. The CDR3 nucleotides read TGTGCCAGCAGCTTAGCTGGGACAGGGGTAGCTGAAGCTTTCTTT. This encodes CASSLAGTGVAEAFF.